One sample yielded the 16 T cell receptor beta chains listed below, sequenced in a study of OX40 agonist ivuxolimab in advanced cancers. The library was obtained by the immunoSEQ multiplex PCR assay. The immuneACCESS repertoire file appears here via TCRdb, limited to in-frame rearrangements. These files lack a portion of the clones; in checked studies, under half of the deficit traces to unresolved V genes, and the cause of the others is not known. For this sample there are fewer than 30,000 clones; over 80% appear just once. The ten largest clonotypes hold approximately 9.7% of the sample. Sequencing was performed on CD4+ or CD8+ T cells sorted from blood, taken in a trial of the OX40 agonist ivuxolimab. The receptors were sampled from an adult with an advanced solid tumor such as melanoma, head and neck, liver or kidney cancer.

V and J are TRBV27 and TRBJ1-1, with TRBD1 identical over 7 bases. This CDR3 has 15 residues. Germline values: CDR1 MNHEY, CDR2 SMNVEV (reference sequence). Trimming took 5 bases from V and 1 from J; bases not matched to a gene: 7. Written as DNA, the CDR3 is TGTGCCAGCAGTCAAGGGGGCGGTAGGAACACTGAAGCTTTCTTT. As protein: CASSQGGGRNTEAFF.

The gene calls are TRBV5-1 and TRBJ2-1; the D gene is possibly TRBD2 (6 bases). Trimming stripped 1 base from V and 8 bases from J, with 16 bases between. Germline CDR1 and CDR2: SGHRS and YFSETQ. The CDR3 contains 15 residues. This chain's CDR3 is CASSLPGGAGDEQFF. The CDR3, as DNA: TGCGCCAGCAGCTTGCCAGGCGGGGCGGGTGATGAGCAGTTCTTC.

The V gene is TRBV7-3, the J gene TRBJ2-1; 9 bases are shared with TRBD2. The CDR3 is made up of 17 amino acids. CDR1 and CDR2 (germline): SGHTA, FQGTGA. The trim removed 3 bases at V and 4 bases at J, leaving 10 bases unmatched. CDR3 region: CASSLGPATSGYNEQFF. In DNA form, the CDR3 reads TGTGCCAGCAGCTTGGGACCTGCGACTAGCGGTTACAATGAGCAGTTCTTC.

The CDR3 DNA reads as TGCGCCAGCAGTCGGGGGCGGCGCGGAGTCGTATGTTTTCCAGATACGCAGTATTTT. Protein product: CASSRGRRGVVCFPDTQYF. The chain employs TRBV23-1 and TRBJ2-3; D is possibly TRBD1 (6 bases). TRBV23-1 is noted as an ORF with a role that remains uncertain. The CDR3 is 19 amino acids. With 4 bases removed from V and 4 bases from J, the gap between germline ends came to 27 bases.

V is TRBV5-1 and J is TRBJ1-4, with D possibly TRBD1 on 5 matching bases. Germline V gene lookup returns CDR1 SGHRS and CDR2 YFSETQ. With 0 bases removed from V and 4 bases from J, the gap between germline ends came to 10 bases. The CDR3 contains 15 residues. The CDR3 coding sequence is TGCGCCAGCAGCTTGGCCGGGGCTCTTAATGAAAAACTGTTTTTT. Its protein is CASSLAGALNEKLFF.

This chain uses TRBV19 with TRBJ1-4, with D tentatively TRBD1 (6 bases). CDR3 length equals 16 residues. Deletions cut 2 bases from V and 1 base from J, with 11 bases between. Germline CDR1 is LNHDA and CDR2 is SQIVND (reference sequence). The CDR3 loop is CASSIRPGETNEKLFF. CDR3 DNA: TGTGCCAGTAGTATAAGGCCAGGGGAAACTAATGAAAAACTGTTTTTT.

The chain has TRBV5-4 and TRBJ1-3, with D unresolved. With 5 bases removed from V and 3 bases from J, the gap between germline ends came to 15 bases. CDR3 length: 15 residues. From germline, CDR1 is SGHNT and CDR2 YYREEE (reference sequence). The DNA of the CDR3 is TGTGCCAGCAGTGTCACGGGCACGGGTGGAAACACCATATATTTT. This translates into CASSVTGTGGNTIYF.

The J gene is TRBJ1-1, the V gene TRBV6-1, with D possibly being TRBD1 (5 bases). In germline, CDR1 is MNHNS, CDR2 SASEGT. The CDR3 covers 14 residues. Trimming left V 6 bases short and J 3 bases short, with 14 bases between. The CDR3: CASSPERGDTEAFF. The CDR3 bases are TGTGCCAGCAGCCCCGAAAGGGGAGACACTGAAGCTTTCTTT.

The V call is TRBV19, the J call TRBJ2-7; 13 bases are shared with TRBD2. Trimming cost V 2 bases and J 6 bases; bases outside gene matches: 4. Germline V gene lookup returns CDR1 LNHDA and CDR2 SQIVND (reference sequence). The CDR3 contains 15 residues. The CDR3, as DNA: TGTGCCAGTAGTATAACTAGCGGGAGGGCCGCCGAGCAGTACTTC. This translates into CASSITSGRAAEQYF.

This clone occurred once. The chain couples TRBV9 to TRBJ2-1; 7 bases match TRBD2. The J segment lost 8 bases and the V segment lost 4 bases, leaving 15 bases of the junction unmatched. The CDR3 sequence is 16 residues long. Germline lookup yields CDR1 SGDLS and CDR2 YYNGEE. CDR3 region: CASSPRSGTNGDEQFF. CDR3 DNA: TGTGCCAGCAGCCCGCGAAGCGGGACTAATGGCGATGAGCAGTTCTTC.

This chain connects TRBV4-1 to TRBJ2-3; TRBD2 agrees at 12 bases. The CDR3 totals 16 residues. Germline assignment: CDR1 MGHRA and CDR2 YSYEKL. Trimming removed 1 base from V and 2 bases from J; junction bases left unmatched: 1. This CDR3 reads CASSQGLAGATDTQYF. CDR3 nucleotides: TGCGCCAGCAGCCAAGGACTAGCGGGGGCCACAGATACGCAGTATTTT.

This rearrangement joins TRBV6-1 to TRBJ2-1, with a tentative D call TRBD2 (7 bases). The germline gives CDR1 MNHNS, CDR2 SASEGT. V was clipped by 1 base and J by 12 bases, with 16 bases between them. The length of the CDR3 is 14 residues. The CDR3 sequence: CASSEDVRGRVQFF. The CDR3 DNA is TGTGCCAGCAGTGAAGATGTTAGGGGGAGGGTGCAGTTCTTC.

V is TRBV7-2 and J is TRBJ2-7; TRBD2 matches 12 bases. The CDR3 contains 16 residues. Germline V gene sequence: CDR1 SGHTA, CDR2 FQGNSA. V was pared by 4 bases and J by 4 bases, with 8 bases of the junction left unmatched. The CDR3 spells CASSSLGLAGGYEQYF. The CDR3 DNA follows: TGTGCCAGCAGCTCCTTAGGGCTAGCGGGAGGGTACGAGCAGTACTTC.

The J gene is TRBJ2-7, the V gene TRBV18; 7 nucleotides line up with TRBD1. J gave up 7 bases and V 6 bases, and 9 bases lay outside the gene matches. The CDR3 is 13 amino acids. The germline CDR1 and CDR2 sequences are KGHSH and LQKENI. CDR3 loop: CASSPGQDGEQYF. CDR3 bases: TGTGCCAGCTCCCCCGGACAGGACGGGGAGCAGTACTTC.

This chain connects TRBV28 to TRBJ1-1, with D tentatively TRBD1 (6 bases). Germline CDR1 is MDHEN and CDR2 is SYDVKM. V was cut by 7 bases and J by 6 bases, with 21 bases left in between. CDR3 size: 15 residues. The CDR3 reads CASTPRGGVGPEAFF. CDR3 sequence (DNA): TGTGCCAGCACTCCAAGAGGGGGAGTAGGACCTGAAGCTTTCTTT.

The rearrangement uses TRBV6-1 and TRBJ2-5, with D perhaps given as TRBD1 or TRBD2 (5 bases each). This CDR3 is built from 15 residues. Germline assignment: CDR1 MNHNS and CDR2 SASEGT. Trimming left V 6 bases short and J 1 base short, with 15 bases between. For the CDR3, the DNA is TGTGCCAGCAGCCCACACCGGGGCGGCCAAGAGACCCAGTACTTC. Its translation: CASSPHRGGQETQYF.